The 8 T cell receptor beta chains reported below all come from one sample, sequenced in a study of CD8 T cells in Susac syndrome. The RNA, roughly 0.5 to 1 ug, was put through reverse transcription using random hexamers. TCRdb ran MiXCR on the immunoSEQ multiplex PCR reads and lists one entry per CDR3 protein. This sample has approximately 170,000 distinct CDR3 sequences; under 95% occur once, and the top ten carry roughly 0.08%. Material for sequencing was CD4+ T cells from PBMCs. These receptors came from a human donor in good health.

This sequence joins TRBV3-1 and TRBJ2-7; D unresolved. CDR1 and CDR2 from the germline V gene are LGHDT and YNNKEL (reference sequence). The CDR3 is made up of 15 amino acids. V lost 1 base and J lost 0, with 10 bases in between. CDR3 nucleotide sequence: TGTGCCAGCAGCCAAGCGGCCAGCAACTCCTACGAGCAGTACTTC. Its translation: CASSQAASNSYEQYF.

The chain is built from TRBV9 and TRBJ2-7, with D possibly TRBD1 on 6 matching bases. V lost 0 bases, J lost 1 base, and 11 bases lay in between. The CDR3 is made up of 15 amino acids. From germline, CDR1 is SGDLS and CDR2 YYNGEE. The CDR3 spells CASSVAPGQSYEQYF. Written as DNA, the CDR3 is TGTGCCAGCAGCGTAGCCCCCGGACAGTCCTACGAGCAGTACTTC.

This clonotype was seen only once. This chain joins TRBV7-9 and TRBJ2-1; 8 nucleotides match TRBD1. This CDR3 has 14 amino acids. CDR1 is SEHNR and CDR2 is FQNEAQ in the germline V gene (reference sequence). The trim removed 4 bases at V and 7 bases at J, leaving 6 bases unmatched. CDR3 loop: CASSSGTGVNEQFF. CDR3 coding DNA: TGTGCCAGCAGCTCCGGGACAGGAGTTAATGAGCAGTTCTTC.

The chain uses TRBV28 and TRBJ2-5; 8 nucleotides match TRBD1. Germline values: CDR1 MDHEN, CDR2 SYDVKM. J was trimmed by 6 bases and V by 5 bases; bases with no gene match: 8. The CDR3 totals 14 residues. The CDR3 DNA is TGTGCCAGCAGTACCCGACAGGGGTTGAAGACCCAGTACTTC. Translating it yields CASSTRQGLKTQYF.

The V gene is TRBV12-3 or TRBV12-4, the J gene TRBJ2-7, with 9 bases identical to TRBD1. The length of the CDR3 is 15 residues. V shed 5 bases and J 4 bases; nucleotides not matched to a gene: 9. The DNA of the CDR3 is TGTGCCAGCAGTCTCAGGGGACAGGGAATTTACGAGCAGTACTTC. It is translated as CASSLRGQGIYEQYF.

The chain couples TRBV10-3 to TRBJ2-3; 7 nucleotides line up with TRBD2. Germline-derived CDR1 and CDR2 are ENHRY and SYGVKD. Trimming removed 7 bases from V and 2 bases from J; junction bases left unmatched: 9. This CDR3 is built from 15 residues. Here the CDR3 DNA reads TGTGCCATCACCCCGGGGGGACCATACACAGATACGCAGTATTTT. Protein sequence: CAITPGGPYTDTQYF.

The gene calls are TRBV29-1 and TRBJ1-4; D gene uncertain. This CDR3 contains 14 residues. Germline V CDR1 and CDR2: SQVTM, ANQGSEA. Trimming cost V 2 bases and J 5 bases, with 12 bases left between them. The CDR3 coding sequence is TGCAGCGTTGAACCCGCGGACGGGAATGAAAAACTGTTTTTT. Translation: CSVEPADGNEKLFF.

The J gene is TRBJ2-7, the V gene TRBV19; 9 nucleotides agree with TRBD2. In germline, CDR1 is LNHDA, CDR2 SQIVND (reference sequence). The CDR3 loop spans 18 amino acids. Trimming removed 3 bases from V and 4 bases from J; junction bases left unmatched: 16. CDR3 region: CASSIFGGSGGAGYEQYF. The CDR3 DNA follows: TGTGCCAGTAGTATCTTTGGTGGTAGCGGGGGAGCTGGTTACGAGCAGTACTTC.